This TCR beta chain is drawn from a study of siplizumab effects on memory and regulatory T cells. The CDR3 loop spans 15 amino acids. Trimming pared 0 bases from V and 5 bases from J, leaving 12 bases between. Germline V gene sequence: CDR1 SGHRS, CDR2 YFSETQ. About 10^5 TCR templates were assayed per sample. TCRdb keeps only in-frame clones here, not all; method: immunoSEQ multiplex PCR. The table shows some 120,000 clones, with around 94% occurring only once. The chain combines TRBV5-1 with TRBJ1-5; no clear D gene. Sequencing input: non-Treg CD4+ T cells sorted from blood. This clonotype was sampled from a human donor in good health. This chain's CDR3 is CASSLEGRVYQPQHF. CDR3 nucleotide sequence: TGCGCCAGCAGCTTGGAGGGTCGGGTCTATCAGCCCCAGCATTTT.